This T cell receptor (beta chain) appears in the sequencing data of a study of T cells in tumors after PD-1 blockade. Overall study context: A subset received ongoing vismodegib 150 mg daily alongside anti-PD-1 therapy.

Regarding this clone: What it recognizes is unknown.

Clones were read by immunoSEQ multiplex PCR, and TCRdb kept only the in-frame ones, dropping some. The table records roughly 13,000 clones, around 62% of them present only once. The study, taken as a whole, reports: Only pre- versus post-treatment comparisons showed clonal replacement. Blood contained about 42% of the tumor's TCR clonotypes.

The material sequenced was tumor tissue, taken after anti-PD-1 treatment. The sequence was collected from a human donor with cutaneous squamous cell carcinoma.

CDR3 bases: TGTGCCAGCAGCTTACAGGGGCCTGAAGCTTTCTTT. As protein: CASSLQGPEAFF. The genes are TRBV5-5 and TRBJ1-1; 7 positions agree with TRBD1. This CDR3 has 12 amino acids. Germline V CDR1 and CDR2: SGHKS, YYEKEE (reference sequence). V lost 2 bases to trimming and J lost 6 bases; unmatched junction nucleotides: 1.